A selection of T cell receptor beta chains follows, all from one sample in a study of patients and donors after allogeneic stem cell transplantation. TCRdb re-derived calls from the RT-PCR reads in MiXCR, one entry per CDR3 protein. The repertoire includes roughly 180,000 distinct CDR3 sequences, 41% of them detected once, and about 30% sits in the top ten. Sequencing used blood, either unsorted or a sorted T cell fraction (not recorded which). Source of these receptors: a human donor who was either an allogeneic HSCT recipient or a stem cell or donor lymphocyte infusion donor (not recorded which). It is not recorded whose cells these are; they may come from a transplant donor. The CDR3 runs from the conserved cysteine through the conserved F or W. Fields, in order: CDR3 DNA, CDR3 protein, D gene, clone size, J gene, V gene. The D gene is left open where the match is weak. Some rows mark clone size as missing; the rest say once, few, many or name a class of expanded clone.

DNA: TGTGCCAGCAGCTTAGCGGGGACTAGCGGGTACCAAGAGACCCAGTACTTC
CDR3: CASSLAGTSGYQETQYF
D: TRBD2
size: -
J: TRBJ2-5
V: TRBV7-2

DNA: TGTGCCAGCAGGGAGGGGGCGGACAATCAGCCCCAGCATTTT
CDR3: CASREGADNQPQHF
D: TRBD1
size: few
J: TRBJ1-5
V: TRBV6-6

DNA: TGTGCCACCAGCGATAGGACACTGGAAATCTATGGCTACACCTTC
CDR3: CATSDRTLEIYGYTF
D: -
size: few
J: TRBJ1-2
V: TRBV10-3

DNA: TGTGCCAGCAGCTTGGGGGTTGGACAGGACGGTGCCTATGGCTACACCTTC
CDR3: CASSLGVGQDGAYGYTF
D: TRBD1
size: -
J: TRBJ1-2
V: TRBV7-9

DNA: TGCAGTGCTAGTGAAGGGGGTGGCGAGCAGTACTTC
CDR3: CSASEGGGEQYF
D: -
size: -
J: TRBJ2-7
V: TRBV20-1

DNA: TGTGCCAGCAGCTTAAAAGCCCCTAGCACAGATACGCAGTATTTT
CDR3: CASSLKAPSTDTQYF
D: -
size: few
J: TRBJ2-3
V: TRBV7-9

DNA: TGTGCCAGCAGCCCGGGACTCTCGAACACTGAAGCTTTCTTT
CDR3: CASSPGLSNTEAFF
D: -
size: -
J: TRBJ1-1
V: TRBV5-6

DNA: TGCGCCAGCAGCCCGTCCGTAGCGGGAGACATGGGATTCACAGATACGCAGTATTTT
CDR3: CASSPSVAGDMGFTDTQYF
D: TRBD2
size: few
J: TRBJ2-3
V: TRBV5-1

DNA: TGTGCCAGCAGTTCGGACCCCGGGACAAGCCCAACTAATGAAAAACTGTTTTTT
CDR3: CASSSDPGTSPTNEKLFF
D: -
size: few
J: TRBJ1-4
V: TRBV27

DNA: TGTGCCAGCAGTGAAGGGGATAACACCGGGGAGCTGTTTTTT
CDR3: CASSEGDNTGELFF
D: -
size: few
J: TRBJ2-2
V: TRBV2

DNA: TGCGCCAGCAGCCAAGTAACCGGCCAAGAGACCCAGTACTTC
CDR3: CASSQVTGQETQYF
D: -
size: -
J: TRBJ2-5
V: TRBV4-3

DNA: TGTGCCAGCAGCGTGGGACAGTACGCAGACGAGCAGTACTTC
CDR3: CASSVGQYADEQYF
D: TRBD1
size: -
J: TRBJ2-7
V: TRBV7-9

DNA: TGTGCCAGCAGCTTCATATATGGCTACACCTTC
CDR3: CASSFIYGYTF
D: -
size: -
J: TRBJ1-2
V: TRBV7-9

DNA: TGCAGTGCTCTTAAGATGACAGGGGGATACTCACCCCTCCACTTT
CDR3: CSALKMTGGYSPLHF
D: TRBD1
size: few
J: TRBJ1-6
V: TRBV20-1

DNA: TGTGCCAGCAGCCGTCACCCGAAGATGGACGGGAACACTGAAGCTTTCTTT
CDR3: CASSRHPKMDGNTEAFF
D: -
size: -
J: TRBJ1-1
V: TRBV6-5

DNA: TGTGCCAGCAGCTTGCCCCAGGGAACTAGGAACACCGGGGAGCTGTTTTTT
CDR3: CASSLPQGTRNTGELFF
D: -
size: -
J: TRBJ2-2
V: TRBV5-5

DNA: TGTGCCAGCAGCTTAGCGGTTCTTTTGACCAGAAACACCATATATTTT
CDR3: CASSLAVLLTRNTIYF
D: -
size: -
J: TRBJ1-3
V: TRBV7-9

DNA: TGTGCCAGCAGTAGAGAGGCTAGCGGGAGTAATGAGCAGTTCTTC
CDR3: CASSREASGSNEQFF
D: TRBD2
size: once
J: TRBJ2-1
V: TRBV6-4

DNA: TGTGCCAGCACCCGATCTTCTGGAAACACCATATATTTT
CDR3: CASTRSSGNTIYF
D: -
size: -
J: TRBJ1-3
V: TRBV12-3/TRBV12-4

DNA: TGTGCCAGCAGTTCCGTCGGACAGGGGGCTGTCAATGAGCAGTTCTTC
CDR3: CASSSVGQGAVNEQFF
D: TRBD1
size: -
J: TRBJ2-1
V: TRBV28

DNA: TGTGCCAGCAGCCCCGATGGATTTAATGAAAAACTGTTTTTT
CDR3: CASSPDGFNEKLFF
D: -
size: -
J: TRBJ1-4
V: TRBV12-3/TRBV12-4

DNA: TGTGCCAGCAGTTACGGACGCCTAGCGGAATTGACCGGGGAGCTGTTTTTT
CDR3: CASSYGRLAELTGELFF
D: TRBD2
size: -
J: TRBJ2-2
V: TRBV6-2/TRBV6-3

DNA: TGTGCCAGCCGAACATTGCAGGGCGGTGGGGGAAACACCATATATTTT
CDR3: CASRTLQGGGGNTIYF
D: -
size: few
J: TRBJ1-3
V: TRBV6-5

DNA: TGTGCCAGCTCACCCGGGACAGGGTACAACTATGGCTACACCTTC
CDR3: CASSPGTGYNYGYTF
D: TRBD1
size: -
J: TRBJ1-2
V: TRBV18

DNA: TGTGCCAGCAGCCCCGGAGTGTTTAGAACTGAAGCTTTCTTT
CDR3: CASSPGVFRTEAFF
D: -
size: -
J: TRBJ1-1
V: TRBV7-2

DNA: TGTGCCAGCAGCCTTTCGGGACTAGCGGGAGCGGCAGATACGCAGTATTTT
CDR3: CASSLSGLAGAADTQYF
D: TRBD2
size: -
J: TRBJ2-3
V: TRBV7-9

DNA: TGTGCCAGCAGACCCGACAGTAACACTGAAGCTTTCTTT
CDR3: CASRPDSNTEAFF
D: -
size: few
J: TRBJ1-1
V: TRBV7-9